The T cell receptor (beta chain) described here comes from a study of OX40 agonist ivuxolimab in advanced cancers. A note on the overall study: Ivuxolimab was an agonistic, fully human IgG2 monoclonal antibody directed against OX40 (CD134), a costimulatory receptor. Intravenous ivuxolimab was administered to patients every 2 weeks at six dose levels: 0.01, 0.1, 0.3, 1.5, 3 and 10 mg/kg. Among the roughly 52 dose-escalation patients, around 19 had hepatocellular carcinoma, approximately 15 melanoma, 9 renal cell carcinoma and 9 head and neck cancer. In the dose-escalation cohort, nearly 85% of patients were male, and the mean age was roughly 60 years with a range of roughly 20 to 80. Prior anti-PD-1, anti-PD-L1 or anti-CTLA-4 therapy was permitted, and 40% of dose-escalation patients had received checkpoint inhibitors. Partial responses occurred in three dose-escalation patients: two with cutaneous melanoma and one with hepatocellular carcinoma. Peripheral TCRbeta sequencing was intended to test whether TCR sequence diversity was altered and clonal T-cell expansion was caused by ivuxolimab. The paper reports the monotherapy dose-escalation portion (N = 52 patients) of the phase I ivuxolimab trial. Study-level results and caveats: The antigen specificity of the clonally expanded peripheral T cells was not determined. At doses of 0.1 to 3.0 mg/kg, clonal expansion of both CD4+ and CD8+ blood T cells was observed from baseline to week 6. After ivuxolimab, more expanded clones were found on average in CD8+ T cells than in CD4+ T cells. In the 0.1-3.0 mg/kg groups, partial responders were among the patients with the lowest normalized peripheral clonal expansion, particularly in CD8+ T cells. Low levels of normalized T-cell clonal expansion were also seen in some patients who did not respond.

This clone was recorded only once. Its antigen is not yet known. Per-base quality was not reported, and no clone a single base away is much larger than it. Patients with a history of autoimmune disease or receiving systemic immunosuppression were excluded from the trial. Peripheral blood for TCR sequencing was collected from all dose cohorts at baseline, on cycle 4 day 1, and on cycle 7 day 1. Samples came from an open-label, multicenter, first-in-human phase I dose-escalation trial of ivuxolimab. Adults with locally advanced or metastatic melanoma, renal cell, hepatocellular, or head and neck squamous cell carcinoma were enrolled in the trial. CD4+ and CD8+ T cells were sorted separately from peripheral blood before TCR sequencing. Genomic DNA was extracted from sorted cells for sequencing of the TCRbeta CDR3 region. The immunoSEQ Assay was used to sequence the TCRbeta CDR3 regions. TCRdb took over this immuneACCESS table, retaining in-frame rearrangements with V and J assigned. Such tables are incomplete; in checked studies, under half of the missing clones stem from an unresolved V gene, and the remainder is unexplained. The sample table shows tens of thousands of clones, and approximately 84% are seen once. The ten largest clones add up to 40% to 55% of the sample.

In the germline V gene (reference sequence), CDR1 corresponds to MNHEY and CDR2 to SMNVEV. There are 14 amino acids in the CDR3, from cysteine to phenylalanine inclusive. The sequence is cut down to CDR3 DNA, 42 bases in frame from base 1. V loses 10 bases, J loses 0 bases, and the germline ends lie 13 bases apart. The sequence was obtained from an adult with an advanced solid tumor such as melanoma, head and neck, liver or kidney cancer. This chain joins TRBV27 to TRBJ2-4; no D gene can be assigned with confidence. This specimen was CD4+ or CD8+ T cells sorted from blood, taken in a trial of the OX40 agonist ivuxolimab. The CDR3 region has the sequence CATALWGAKNIQYF. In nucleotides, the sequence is TGTGCCACCGCTTTGTGGGGAGCCAAAAACATTCAGTACTTC.